The 16 T cell receptor beta chains below were found in one sample sequenced in a study of beta chain features in type 1 diabetes. The authors reverse transcribed all of the isolated RNA, so sequencing captured expressed TCRB transcripts. Assay used: immunoSEQ multiplex PCR; TCRdb lists only in-frame clones, some missing. The sample shows hundreds of thousands of clones, over 10% of them seen only once. Source material: naive CD4+ T cells from blood. These receptor sequences come from a man between 18 and 35 years old in good health.

The chain joins TRBV19 to TRBJ2-7; D unclear. V shed 4 bases and J shed 4 bases, with 11 bases lying between them. Germline CDR1 is LNHDA and CDR2 is SQIVND (reference sequence). The CDR3 has 13 amino acids. CDR3 residues: CASSSGSTYEQYF. The CDR3 DNA is TGTGCCAGTAGTAGTGGCAGTACGTACGAGCAGTACTTC. Complete variable domain (other parts from reference TRBV19 and TRBJ2-7): DGGITQSPKYLFRKEGQNVTLSCEQNLNHDAMYWYRQDPGQGLRLIYYSQIVNDFQKGDIAEGYSVSREKKESFPLTVTSAQKNPTAFYLCASSSGSTYEQYFGPGTRLTVT.

The rearrangement links TRBV18 to TRBJ2-6; D is uncertain. Germline V lookup: CDR1 KGHSH, CDR2 LQKENI. Trimming removed 3 bases from V and 0 bases from J, with 9 bases in between. The CDR3 is 16 amino acids. The CDR3 reads CASSPVRSSGANVLTF. CDR3 DNA sequence: TGTGCCAGCTCACCCGTCAGAAGCTCTGGGGCCAACGTCCTGACTTTC.

The gene calls are TRBV4-2 and TRBJ2-2; D is possibly TRBD2 (6 bases). Germline assignment: CDR1 LGHNA and CDR2 YNFKEQ. V was cut by 4 bases and J by 2 bases, with 8 bases left in between. The CDR3 consists of 14 residues. This CDR3 reads CASSPGLNTGELFF. CDR3 in DNA: TGTGCCAGCAGCCCAGGACTAAACACCGGGGAGCTGTTTTTT.

A few counts support this clone. The chain joins TRBV13 to TRBJ1-4, with 9 bases that match TRBD1. The CDR3 runs 16 residues. V lost 4 bases, J lost 6 bases, and 9 bases stayed unmatched. Germline V gene data show CDR1 as PRHDT and CDR2 as FYEKMQ (reference sequence). The CDR3 nucleotides are TGTGCCAGCAGCTCCTGGGGACAGGGTGAGGATGAAAAACTGTTTTTT. Amino acids: CASSSWGQGEDEKLFF.

The DNA for the CDR3 is TGCGCCAGCAGCGTTCACAGGGGATCTATTAATCAGCCCCAGCATTTT. Translation gives CASSVHRGSINQPQHF. The chain uses TRBV4-3 and TRBJ1-5, with TRBD1 matching 7 bases. The CDR3 totals 16 residues. V was clipped by 5 bases and J by 4 bases; unmatched bases: 11. In germline, CDR1 is LGHNA, CDR2 YSLEER.

In this sample, this clone turned up a few times. The chain joins TRBV4-2 to TRBJ2-1, with a weak D call TRBD2 (6 bases). V lost 4 bases and J lost 1, with 23 bases in between. This CDR3 has 19 residues. In germline, CDR1 is LGHNA, CDR2 YNFKEQ. CDR3 in amino acids: CASSPRGGVGRDSYNEQFF. In nucleotides, the CDR3 is TGTGCCAGCAGCCCTCGCGGAGGGGTGGGCAGGGATTCCTACAATGAGCAGTTCTTC.

The chain combines TRBV4-1 with TRBJ2-2, with 7 nucleotides matching TRBD1. Germline CDR1 is MGHRA and CDR2 is YSYEKL. V was pared by 4 bases and J by 3 bases, with 2 bases of the junction left unmatched. CDR3 length: 14 residues. The CDR3 region is CASSRDRDTGELFF. In DNA form, the CDR3 reads TGCGCCAGCAGCCGGGACAGAGACACCGGGGAGCTGTTTTTT.

A few counts support this clone. DNA for the CDR3: TGTGCCAGCAGCCCACCGGGACTGGCGTATGGCTACACCTTC. It specifies CASSPPGLAYGYTF. J is TRBJ1-2 and V is TRBV7-6; possible D gene TRBD1, 5 bases. V shed 5 bases and J shed 5 bases, with 15 bases lying between them. CDR1 SGHVS and CDR2 FNYEAQ come from the germline V gene. This CDR3 spans 14 amino acids.

The rearrangement uses TRBV28 and TRBJ2-7; TRBD1 is a possible D gene (6 bases). The CDR3 totals 14 residues. Germline V gene sequence: CDR1 MDHEN, CDR2 SYDVKM. V lost 5 bases, J lost 4 bases, and 15 bases lay in between. CDR3 coding DNA: TGTGCCAGCAGTAGTCGACAGGTGATATACGAGCAGTACTTC. Translating gives CASSSRQVIYEQYF.

The chain has TRBV30 and TRBJ2-1; maybe TRBD2 (7 bases). The CDR3 has 15 residues. Germline V gene lookup returns CDR1 GTSNPN and CDR2 SVGIG (reference sequence). The germline V and J ends were trimmed by 0 bases and 9 bases, with 18 bases remaining between them. The CDR3 coding sequence is TGTGCCTGGAGTGTAAGTCCGGGGGGCCGGGGTGAGCAGTTCTTC. Translating it yields CAWSVSPGGRGEQFF.

CDR3 sequence: CASSPPFQGGGYTF. CDR3 bases: TGTGCCAGCTCACCACCGTTCCAGGGCGGTGGCTACACCTTC. The V and J genes are TRBV18 and TRBJ1-2, with D perhaps TRBD1 (5 bases). This CDR3 spans 14 amino acids. V lost 0 bases to trimming and J lost 7 bases, with 12 bases between them. Germline CDR1 is KGHSH and CDR2 is LQKENI.

In its sample, this clone was seen a few times. The chain carries TRBV28 and TRBJ2-7; 9 bases match TRBD1. Per the germline V gene, CDR1 is MDHEN and CDR2 is SYDVKM. This CDR3 spans 15 amino acids. V lost 3 bases, J lost 2 bases, and 5 bases stayed unmatched. This CDR3 reads CASSFPGQGPYEQYF. The CDR3 DNA is TGTGCCAGCAGTTTTCCGGGACAGGGTCCCTACGAGCAGTACTTC.

This clone has a handful of counts. The chain has TRBV5-1 and TRBJ2-7, with a tentative D call TRBD2 (5 bases). Germline V gene sequence: CDR1 SGHRS, CDR2 YFSETQ. This CDR3 is built from 15 residues. Trimming removed 4 bases from V and 5 bases from J, with 19 bases in between. The CDR3 region is CASSPNEGRPHEQYF. CDR3 bases: TGCGCCAGCAGCCCGAACGAGGGCCGCCCCCACGAGCAGTACTTC.

The chain has TRBV7-3 and TRBJ1-1, with D tentatively TRBD1 (6 bases). The CDR3 has 14 residues. Germline-derived CDR1 and CDR2 are SGHTA and FQGTGA. V lost 0 bases and J 3 bases, leaving 8 bases between the germline ends. CDR3 coding DNA: TGTGCCAGCAGCTTAACGGCAGGGGACACTGAAGCTTTCTTT. Translated: CASSLTAGDTEAFF.

In its sample, this clone was seen a few times. As DNA, the CDR3 is TGTGCCTGGGATAGTCGATGGGGGACACGGAACACTGAAGCTTTCTTT. Its translation: CAWDSRWGTRNTEAFF. The chain employs TRBV30 and TRBJ1-1, with D perhaps matching TRBD1 (6 bases). CDR1 is GTSNPN, CDR2 SVGIG, per germline (reference sequence). The CDR3 loop spans 16 amino acids. The V end lost 5 bases, the J end lost 1 base, and 20 bases lay between the germline ends.

This sequence joins TRBV7-2 and TRBJ1-6; 8 nucleotides agree with TRBD1. Germline trimming cut 5 bases from V and 8 bases from J; bases unmatched to any gene: 5. This CDR3 is built from 14 residues. Germline CDR1 reads SGHTA; CDR2 reads FQGNSA. The DNA for the CDR3 is TGTGCCAGCAGCGTGGACAGGGTGTATTCACCCCTCCACTTT. It yields the protein CASSVDRVYSPLHF.